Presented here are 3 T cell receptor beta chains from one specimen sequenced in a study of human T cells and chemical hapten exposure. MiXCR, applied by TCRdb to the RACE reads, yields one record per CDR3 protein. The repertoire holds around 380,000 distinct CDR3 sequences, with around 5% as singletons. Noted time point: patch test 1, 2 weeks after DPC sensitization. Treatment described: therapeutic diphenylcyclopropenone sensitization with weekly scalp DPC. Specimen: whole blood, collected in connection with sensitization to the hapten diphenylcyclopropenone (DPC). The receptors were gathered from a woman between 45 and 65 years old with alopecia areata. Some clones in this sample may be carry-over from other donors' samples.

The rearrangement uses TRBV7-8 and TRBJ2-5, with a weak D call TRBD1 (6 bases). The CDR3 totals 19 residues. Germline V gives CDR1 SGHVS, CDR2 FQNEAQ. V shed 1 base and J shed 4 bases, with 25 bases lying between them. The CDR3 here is CASSLVWSVMAGEAETQYF. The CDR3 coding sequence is TGTGCCAGCAGCTTAGTTTGGTCGGTCATGGCAGGGGAAGCAGAGACCCAGTACTTC.

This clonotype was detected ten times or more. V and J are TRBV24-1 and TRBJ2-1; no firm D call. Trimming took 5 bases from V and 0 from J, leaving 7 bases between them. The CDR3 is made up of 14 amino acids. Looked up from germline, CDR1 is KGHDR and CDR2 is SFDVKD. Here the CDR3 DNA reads TGTGCCACCAGTGGAGACGGCTCCTACAATGAGCAGTTCTTC. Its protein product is CATSGDGSYNEQFF.

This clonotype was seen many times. This CDR3 reads CASSLDKANEKLFF. The CDR3 nucleotides are TGTGCCAGCAGCTTAGACAAAGCTAATGAAAAACTGTTTTTT. The rearrangement uses TRBV7-6 and TRBJ1-4; D call uncertain. Germline CDR1 reads SGHVS; CDR2 reads FNYEAQ. Trimming left V 1 base short and J 3 bases short, with 6 bases between. The CDR3 extends over 14 amino acids.